The 5 T cell receptor beta chains below all came from one sample that was sequenced in a study of CXCR3-negative and CXCR3-positive naive CD8 T cells. The authors prepared UMI-labeled TRB cDNA libraries by 5' RACE. TCRdb reprocessed the 5' RACE reads and stores each CDR3 protein as one record, lacking DNA. Its table lists 130,000 or so distinct CDR3 sequences. The specimen was naive CXCR3- CD8+ T cells from blood. Subset denoted: CD45RO-CCR7+CD27+CD95- naive CD8+ T cells lacking CXCR3 (TNR3-). These receptors all come from a human donor in good health. Some clones in this sample may be carry-over from other donors' samples.

The chain couples TRBV14 to TRBJ2-1; lacking DNA, the TRBD1 call made by TCRdb goes unchecked. CDR3 length: 16 amino acids. The germline gives CDR1 SGHDN, CDR2 FVKESK. The CDR3 loop is CASSHVTGQGFYEQFF.

J is TRBJ2-5 and V is TRBV7-8; TCRdb designates TRBD1, a call that cannot be tested without DNA. CDR3 size: 16 residues. Germline loops: CDR1 SGHVS, CDR2 FQNEAQ. CDR3: CASSPAERGLGETQYF.

The rearrangement uses TRBV29-1 and TRBJ2-3; TCRdb lists TRBD1, though no DNA is available to test this call. The germline gives CDR1 SQVTM, CDR2 ANQGSEA. The CDR3 has 15 amino acids. CDR3 region: CSVGRTGASTDTQYF.

The chain uses TRBV3-1 and TRBJ2-2; absent DNA, TCRdb's TRBD1 call cannot be checked. This CDR3 contains 16 residues. From germline, CDR1 is LGHDT and CDR2 YNNKEL (reference sequence). The CDR3 spells CASSRDRGQDTGELFF.

This chain joins TRBV19 and TRBJ2-3; TCRdb gives TRBD2 as the D gene, but with no DNA this cannot be confirmed. The germline V gene has CDR1 LNHDA and CDR2 SQIVND (reference sequence). The CDR3 has 18 amino acids. The CDR3 loop is CASRIAVGAGGPTDTQYF.